These 26 T cell receptor beta chains were all obtained from the same sample, sequenced in a study of T cell responses to AZD1222 COVID-19 vaccine. The repertoire was sequenced with immunoSEQ multiplex PCR; TCRdb's copy has only in-frame clones and lacks some. The profile shows 200,000 or so clones, just under 90% of them singletons. The sample consisted of peripheral blood, taken on day 0 of AZD1222 vaccination. These receptors originate from an adult in good health.

The rearrangement links TRBV6-5 to TRBJ1-1; D is uncertain. Trimming took off 5 bases at V and 1 base at J, with 14 bases between the two ends. The CDR3 has 15 amino acids. Germline assignment: CDR1 MNHEY and CDR2 SVGAGI. For the CDR3, the DNA is TGTGCCAGCAGTCCAACTAGGACGGAGAACACTGAAGCTTTCTTT. This sequence encodes CASSPTRTENTEAFF.

The chain employs TRBV6-4 and TRBJ2-3; D ambiguous. The CDR3 runs 15 residues. The germline gives CDR1 MRHNA, CDR2 SNTAGT. Trimming removed 3 bases at V and 0 bases at J, with 10 bases between. As DNA, the CDR3 is TGTGCCAGCAGTGAGCGAGGAGAAAGCACAGATACGCAGTATTTT. It specifies CASSERGESTDTQYF.

The V call is TRBV7-2, the J call TRBJ2-1; TRBD2 aligns across 11 bases. This CDR3 region has 15 residues. Germline trimming cut 1 base from V and 10 bases from J; bases unmatched to any gene: 6. Germline V gene sequence: CDR1 SGHTA, CDR2 FQGNSA. CDR3 DNA: TGTGCCAGCAGCTTAGGACTAGCGGGATCAGCGGAGCAGTTCTTC. It is translated as CASSLGLAGSAEQFF.

This rearrangement joins TRBV3-1 (or the pseudogene TRBV3-2) to TRBJ1-3; D gene unclear. The germline CDR1 and CDR2 sequences are LGHDT and YNNKEL (reference sequence). The V end lost 0 bases, the J end lost 0 bases, and 9 bases lay between the germline ends. This CDR3 region has 16 residues. The CDR3 sequence is CASSQDPGSSGNTIYF. The DNA for the CDR3 is TGTGCCAGCAGCCAAGATCCGGGGAGCTCTGGAAACACCATATATTTT.

The chain links TRBV20-1 to TRBJ2-1; no definite D call. This CDR3 comprises 10 residues. Trimming pared 3 bases from V and 10 bases from J, leaving 7 bases between. CDR1 and CDR2 (germline): DFQATT, SNEGSKA (reference sequence). CDR3 bases: TGCAGTGCTAGCGGTCAGGAGCAGTTCTTC. Translated: CSASGQEQFF.

J is TRBJ2-7 and V is TRBV4-3, with D maybe TRBD2 (6 bases). This CDR3 spans 15 amino acids. Per germline, CDR1 LGHNA and CDR2 YSLEER. The germline V and J ends were trimmed by 1 base and 2 bases, with 12 bases remaining between them. CDR3 nucleotide sequence: TGCGCCAGCAGCCAAGCCAGGGACTCTCCCTACGAGCAGTACTTC. Translating it yields CASSQARDSPYEQYF.

V and J are TRBV5-1 and TRBJ2-2, with a tentative D call TRBD1 (5 bases). Germline CDR1 SGHRS, CDR2 YFSETQ. CDR3 length: 15 residues. The V and J ends lost 0 bases and 2 bases respectively, with 8 bases between them. The CDR3, as DNA: TGCGCCAGCAGCTTGGGACAGTTAAACACCGGGGAGCTGTTTTTT. This translates into CASSLGQLNTGELFF.

Written as DNA, the CDR3 is TGTGCCAGCAGCAGGGACAGTGAAGCTTTCTTT. This sequence encodes CASSRDSEAFF. The chain links TRBV11-1 to TRBJ1-1, with 7 bases matching TRBD1. The CDR3 has 11 amino acids. After removal of 5 bases from V and 7 bases from J, the junction contained 1 base not matched to a gene. Germline loops: CDR1 SGHAT, CDR2 FQDESV (reference sequence).

The V gene is TRBV5-4, the J gene TRBJ2-1; TRBD1 matches at 9 bases. The V and J ends lost 2 bases and 8 bases, in that order; junction bases with no gene match: 5. Germline-derived CDR1 and CDR2 are SGHNT and YYREEE (reference sequence). The CDR3 is 14 residues long. CDR3 amino acids: CASSFRTGVDEQFF. As DNA, the CDR3 is TGTGCCAGCAGCTTCCGGACAGGGGTAGATGAGCAGTTCTTC.

This chain joins TRBV28 and TRBJ1-1; a possible D gene is TRBD1 (5 bases). Germline values: CDR1 MDHEN, CDR2 SYDVKM. This CDR3 is built from 15 residues. V lost 1 base to trimming and J lost 7 bases, with 16 bases between them. The CDR3 sequence: CASSLSQPGAGEAFF. The CDR3 DNA is TGTGCCAGCAGTTTATCTCAACCTGGGGCAGGTGAAGCTTTCTTT.

Concerning this clone itself: Other DNA sequences within the sample encode an identical CDR3. The chain combines TRBV27 with TRBJ1-2; D is unresolved. The ends were cut back, 0 bases at V and 5 bases at J, with 7 bases in the middle. There are 13 residues in the CDR3. Per the germline V gene, CDR1 is MNHEY and CDR2 is SMNVEV (reference sequence). The CDR3 reads CASSLSGFYGYTF. CDR3 DNA sequence: TGTGCCAGCAGTTTATCGGGTTTTTATGGCTACACCTTC.

The chain has TRBV9 and TRBJ2-2, with 9 bases identical to TRBD2. There are 18 residues in the CDR3. V gave up 0 bases and J gave up 4 bases; unmatched junction bases: 10. Germline V gene sequence: CDR1 SGDLS, CDR2 YYNGEE. The CDR3 region has the DNA TGTGCCAGCAGCGTAGACCGGGGCGGGAGGGCCGGCACCGGGGAGCTGTTTTTT. Its translation is CASSVDRGGRAGTGELFF.

This chain links TRBV10-3 with TRBJ1-5, with TRBD1 matching 10 bases. CDR3 length equals 14 residues. After removal of 6 bases from V and 4 bases from J, the junction contained 3 bases not matched to a gene. Germline V gives CDR1 ENHRY, CDR2 SYGVKD. The DNA of the CDR3 is TGTGCCATCAGCGAGGGACAGGGGAATCAGCCCCAGCATTTT. Encoded protein: CAISEGQGNQPQHF.

This clone was observed a handful of times. CDR3 amino acids: CASSLGGMGEKLFF. The CDR3 bases are TGTGCCAGCAGCTTGGGGGGTATGGGTGAAAAACTGTTTTTT. The chain has TRBV5-4 and TRBJ1-4; D is ambiguous. V lost 0 bases and J lost 7, with 10 bases in between. The germline V gene has CDR1 SGHNT and CDR2 YYREEE (reference sequence). The CDR3 runs to 14 residues.

This chain links TRBV27 with TRBJ1-2; no clear D gene. The V end lost 5 bases, the J end lost 3 bases, and 4 bases lay between the germline ends. CDR3 length: 11 residues. Germline CDR1 is MNHEY and CDR2 is SMNVEV (reference sequence). CDR3 protein: CASSTYYGYTF. CDR3 coding DNA: TGTGCCAGCAGTACGTACTATGGCTACACCTTC.

This clone was observed a single time. The CDR3 is CASSQNQPQHF. In DNA form, the CDR3 reads TGTGCCAGCAGCCAGAATCAGCCCCAGCATTTT. The gene calls are TRBV28 and TRBJ1-5; no reliable D call. Germline CDR1 is MDHEN and CDR2 is SYDVKM. CDR3 length: 11 residues. Trimming cost V 6 bases and J 4 bases, with 4 bases left between them. Drawing the rest from reference TRBV28 and TRBJ1-5, the complete variable domain is DVKVTQSSRYLVKRTGEKVFLECVQDMDHENMFWYRQDPGLGLRLIYFSYDVKMKEKGDIPEGYSVSREKKERFSLILESASTNQTSMYLCASSQNQPQHFGDGTRLSIL.

The chain is built from TRBV10-2 and TRBJ1-6; D is perhaps TRBD1 (5 bases). Between the trimmed V and J ends, which lost 2 bases and 9 bases, there was a span of 14 bases. Per germline, CDR1 WSHSY and CDR2 SAAADI. The CDR3 consists of 15 residues. DNA of the CDR3: TGCGCCAGCAGTGAGACGCGACAGAGAGGTTCACCCCTCCACTTT. It is translated as CASSETRQRGSPLHF.

The chain carries TRBV7-3 and TRBJ2-2; TRBD1 matches at 9 bases. The CDR3 has 15 residues. V trimming: 5 bases; J trimming: 1 base; junction bases outside the gene matches: 2. The germline V gene encodes CDR1 SGHTA and CDR2 FQGTGA. The CDR3 DNA sequence: TGTGCCAGCAGCCGGGGACAGGGGAACACCGGGGAGCTGTTTTTT. It encodes CASSRGQGNTGELFF.

This clone was counted once. This chain uses TRBV10-3 with TRBJ2-1; D is uncertain. Looked up from germline, CDR1 is ENHRY and CDR2 is SYGVKD. CDR3 size: 11 residues. The V and J ends lost 0 bases and 8 bases respectively, with 2 bases between them. CDR3 sequence reads: CAISESYEQFF. As DNA, the CDR3 is TGTGCCATCAGTGAGTCTTATGAGCAGTTCTTC.

The chain recombines TRBV28 with TRBJ2-7, with TRBD1 identical over 7 bases. CDR1 and CDR2 from the germline V gene are MDHEN and SYDVKM. CDR3 length: 14 amino acids. J gave up 0 bases and V 3 bases, and 2 bases lay outside the gene matches. CDR3 coding DNA: TGTGCCAGCAGTTTTCAGGGGGTCTCCTACGAGCAGTACTTC. Translation gives CASSFQGVSYEQYF.

This chain joins TRBV28 and TRBJ1-2; perhaps TRBD1 as D (6 bases). Germline V gene sequence: CDR1 MDHEN, CDR2 SYDVKM. V was pared by 5 bases and J by 0 bases, with 13 bases between. This CDR3 has 15 residues. The CDR3: CASSLRRTANYGYTF. CDR3 coding DNA: TGTGCCAGCAGTCTACGTCGGACAGCTAACTATGGCTACACCTTC.

V gene TRBV5-1 combines with J gene TRBJ2-2, with TRBD2 matching 14 bases. The ends lost 5 bases at V and 3 bases at J; junction bases unmatched: 9. CDR3 length equals 18 residues. Germline V gene sequence: CDR1 SGHRS, CDR2 YFSETQ. The CDR3 reads CASSPRGLAGGDTGELFF. CDR3 nucleotides: TGCGCCAGCAGTCCGAGAGGACTAGCGGGGGGTGACACCGGGGAGCTGTTTTTT.

J is TRBJ1-3 and V is TRBV30, with 7 bases fitting TRBD1. The V gene end was trimmed by 3 bases and the J gene end by 0 bases; junction bases not matched to a gene: 8. The CDR3 runs to 16 residues. CDR1 is GTSNPN and CDR2 is SVGIG in the germline V gene (reference sequence). The CDR3 DNA follows: TGTGCCTGGAGGACGACAGGGCTCATCTCTGGAAACACCATATATTTT. Protein sequence: CAWRTTGLISGNTIYF. The whole variable domain, remainder taken from reference TRBV30 and TRBJ1-3, is SQTIHQWPATLVQPVGSPLSLECTVEGTSNPNLYWYRQAAGRGLQLLFYSVGIGQISSEVPQNLSASRPQDRQFILSSKKLLLSDSGFYLCAWRTTGLISGNTIYFGEGSWLTVV.

This rearrangement joins TRBV7-3 to TRBJ2-1; the D gene is possibly TRBD2 (5 bases). The length of the CDR3 is 13 residues. Germline CDR1 is SGHTA and CDR2 is FQGTGA. Trimming stripped 2 bases from V and 9 bases from J, with 11 bases between. The CDR3 DNA reads TGTGCCAGCAGCTTAGGAGGAGATCGTGAGCAGTTCTTC. Its translation: CASSLGGDREQFF.

The rearrangement uses TRBV5-6 and TRBJ1-4; the D gene is possibly TRBD1 (6 bases). Trimming removed 4 bases from V and 11 bases from J, with 9 bases in between. This CDR3 is 11 amino acids long. Germline V CDR1 and CDR2: SGHDT, YYEEEE. In DNA, the CDR3 is TGTGCCAGCAGCGCCGACAGGAAACTGTTTTTT. It yields the protein CASSADRKLFF.

This chain connects TRBV24-1 to TRBJ2-1; TRBD2 agrees at 10 bases. This CDR3 has 16 residues. Per germline, CDR1 KGHDR and CDR2 SFDVKD. V lost 4 bases, J lost 2 bases, and 4 bases stayed unmatched. CDR3 sequence reads: CATSDSGLAPYNEQFF. In DNA form, the CDR3 reads TGTGCCACCAGTGACTCGGGACTAGCGCCCTACAATGAGCAGTTCTTC.